The 23 T cell receptor beta chains presented below share a single source sample, sequenced in a study of molecular identifiers for immune sequencing clone quantification. TCRdb reprocessed the PCR reads with MiXCR, giving one entry per CDR3 protein. The table records 15,000 to 20,000 distinct CDR3 sequences, roughly 20% of them present only once. The sample comprised naive CD8+ T cells from blood, with Jurkat cell RNA spiked in. Regarding subset: FACS-sorted CD8+CD4-CCR7+CD45RA+ naive T cells. The receptors were sampled from a human donor in good health. Some libraries in this study had Jurkat cell RNA spiked in.

This clonotype counts as medium-sized. The V and J genes are TRBV7-9 and TRBJ2-7, with TRBD1 matching over 8 bases. CDR1 is SEHNR, CDR2 FQNEAQ, per germline (reference sequence). The J segment lost 12 bases and the V segment lost 5 bases, leaving 9 bases of the junction unmatched. This CDR3 is built from 12 residues. CDR3 bases: TGTGCCAGCAGCCTGGGGACAGGAGGTCGGTACTTC. This encodes CASSLGTGGRYF.

This clonotype was seen at least ten times. J is TRBJ2-7 and V is TRBV5-1; D may match TRBD1 or TRBD2 (5 bases each). Trimming removed 0 bases at V and 4 bases at J, with 11 bases between. The CDR3 covers 14 residues. Germline-derived CDR1 and CDR2 are SGHRS and YFSETQ. The CDR3 sequence is CASSLVGDPYEQYF. The CDR3 DNA is TGCGCCAGCAGCTTGGTGGGGGATCCATACGAGCAGTACTTC.

This chain connects TRBV11-3 to TRBJ2-7; a weak D match, TRBD2 (8 bases). This CDR3 has 13 residues. The germline V gene has CDR1 SGHNT and CDR2 YENEEA. The germline V and J ends were trimmed by 5 bases and 5 bases, with 13 bases remaining between them. This CDR3 is CASSPGGGDEQYF. The CDR3 DNA reads TGTGCCAGCAGCCCGGGAGGGGGCGACGAGCAGTACTTC. Supplemented by reference TRBV11-3 and TRBJ2-7, the full variable domain reads EAGVVQSPRYKIIEKKQPVAFWCNPISGHNTLYWYLQNLGQGPELLIRYENEEAVDDSQLPKDRFSAERLKGVDSTLKIQPAELGDSAVYLCASSPGGGDEQYFGPGTRLTVT.

In this sample, this clonotype is medium-sized. The rearrangement joins TRBV7-9 to TRBJ2-7; no reliable D call. This CDR3 contains 11 residues. The germline V and J ends were trimmed by 4 bases and 2 bases, with 3 bases remaining between them. CDR1 SEHNR and CDR2 FQNEAQ come from the germline V gene (reference sequence). The CDR3 region is CASSSAYEQYF. CDR3 bases: TGTGCCAGCAGCTCAGCCTACGAGCAGTACTTC.

This clonotype appeared many times. The chain has TRBV28 and TRBJ2-3; D ambiguous. The CDR3 covers 14 residues. Trimming left V 3 bases short and J 0 bases short, with 7 bases between. Germline lookup yields CDR1 MDHEN and CDR2 SYDVKM. The DNA for the CDR3 is TGTGCCAGCAGTTTTCTGACTAGCACAGATACGCAGTATTTT. The encoded protein is CASSFLTSTDTQYF.

The rearrangement links TRBV27 to TRBJ2-3; no clear D gene. The germline V and J ends were trimmed by 3 bases and 5 bases, with 15 bases remaining between them. The germline CDR1 and CDR2 sequences are MNHEY and SMNVEV (reference sequence). This CDR3 contains 15 residues. The CDR3 DNA reads as TGTGCCAGCAGTTTTGGTGTTCCCCTCATAGATACGCAGTATTTT. Amino acid sequence: CASSFGVPLIDTQYF.

By share, this clonotype ranks as medium-sized (0.01 to 0.1%). V and J are TRBV13 and TRBJ1-2; TRBD1 matches 7 bases. The CDR3 runs 15 residues. Looked up from germline, CDR1 is PRHDT and CDR2 is FYEKMQ (reference sequence). Trimming at V came to 0 bases and at J to 4 bases, leaving 5 bases not matched to a gene. CDR3 loop: CASSLGTGESYGYTF. In nucleotides, the CDR3 is TGTGCCAGCAGCTTAGGAACAGGGGAGAGCTATGGCTACACCTTC.

This clonotype is labeled as medium-sized. The rearrangement uses TRBV7-9 and TRBJ1-5, with D possibly being TRBD1 (5 bases). This CDR3 is built from 14 residues. CDR1 is SEHNR, CDR2 FQNEAQ, per germline (reference sequence). The V end lost 6 bases, the J end lost 2 bases, and 11 bases lay between the germline ends. DNA of the CDR3: TGTGCCAGCAGTACGGGGCTGGGCAATCAGCCCCAGCATTTT. It yields the protein CASSTGLGNQPQHF.

The V call is TRBV10-1, the J call TRBJ1-4; D is unclear. The CDR3 has 13 amino acids. Germline V gene lookup returns CDR1 WNHNN and CDR2 SYGVQD (reference sequence). Trimming pared 0 bases from V and 5 bases from J, leaving 4 bases between. In nucleotides, the CDR3 is TGCGCCAGCAGTGAGTCCCGAAATGAAAAACTGTTTTTT. This codes for CASSESRNEKLFF.

By proportion, this clonotype is medium-sized. This chain connects TRBV7-9 to TRBJ1-1; no firm D call. Germline loops: CDR1 SEHNR, CDR2 FQNEAQ (reference sequence). The CDR3 length is 14 residues. Deletions cut 1 base from V and 2 bases from J, with 8 bases between. The CDR3 is CASSLVLPNTEAFF. The CDR3 region has the DNA TGTGCCAGCAGCTTAGTTCTTCCCAACACTGAAGCTTTCTTT.

This clonotype is labeled medium-sized. The gene calls are TRBV5-1 and TRBJ2-7; 9 bases are a match to TRBD2. J gave up 4 bases and V 5 bases, and 7 bases lay outside the gene matches. Germline assignment: CDR1 SGHRS and CDR2 YFSETQ. This CDR3 has 14 amino acids. The CDR3, as DNA: TGCGCCAGCAGTAGCGTGGCGGGAGGGTACGAGCAGTACTTC. It yields the protein CASSSVAGGYEQYF.

As concerns this clonotype: A much larger clone lies one base from this, so it may be a read error. The V gene is TRBV15, the J gene TRBJ2-7; D is possibly TRBD1 (6 bases). Trimming shortened V by 0 bases and J by 7 bases, and 13 bases separated the two germline ends. In germline, CDR1 is LNHNV, CDR2 YYDKDF (reference sequence). There are 14 residues in the CDR3. CDR3 nucleotides: TGTGCCACCAGCAGAGAGACGGGACAAGAGGAGCAGTACTTC. Protein product: CATSRETGQEEQYF.

This clonotype is deemed medium-sized. This chain links TRBV6-2 or TRBV6-3 with TRBJ1-5; TRBD1 might be the D (5 bases). The CDR3 covers 15 residues. Germline CDR1 MNHEY, CDR2 SVGEGT. The V end was cut by 1 base, the J end by 4 bases, with 11 bases between. Here the CDR3 DNA reads TGTGCCAGCAGTTACTTTGGACACCTGAATCAGCCCCAGCATTTT. As protein: CASSYFGHLNQPQHF.

This clonotype occurred many times. This chain uses TRBV29-1 with TRBJ2-1, with a tentative D call TRBD2 (6 bases). V shed 7 bases and J shed 14 bases, with 18 bases lying between them. The germline gives CDR1 SQVTM, CDR2 ANQGSEA. This CDR3 comprises 11 residues. The CDR3 sequence: CSAWIGRDKFF. The CDR3 bases are TGCAGCGCTTGGATTGGGCGGGATAAGTTCTTC.

This clonotype was counted a few times. V and J are TRBV6-6 and TRBJ1-5, with unresolved D. The germline gives CDR1 MNHNY, CDR2 SVGAGI (reference sequence). CDR3 length: 15 residues. V was pared by 2 bases and J by 2 bases, with 10 bases between. CDR3 sequence: CASSYQVTGNQPQHF. CDR3 bases: TGTGCCAGCAGTTACCAAGTCACCGGCAATCAGCCCCAGCATTTT.

This clonotype was observed many times. The chain recombines TRBV7-8 with TRBJ2-5; TRBD1 or TRBD2 may be the D gene (5 bases each). V was pared by 1 base and J by 1 base, with 22 bases between. The V gene's germline CDR1 is SGHVS and CDR2 FQNEAQ. The CDR3 loop spans 19 amino acids. In DNA form, the CDR3 reads TGTGCCAGCAGCTTAGTATCCCGTATACAGGAAGAGGGCCAAGAGACCCAGTACTTC. The encoded protein is CASSLVSRIQEEGQETQYF.

This clonotype was seen just once. A much larger clonotype is one base distant, so this may be a read error. The gene calls are TRBV7-9 and TRBJ2-1; possibly TRBD1 or TRBD2 for D (6 bases each). V lost 4 bases, J lost 7 bases, and 14 bases lay in between. This CDR3 is built from 14 residues. Per germline, CDR1 SEHNR and CDR2 FQNEAQ (reference sequence). The CDR3 bases are TGTGCCAGCAGCTCCCAGACTAGGGGGAATGAGCAGTTCTTC. Its protein product is CASSSQTRGNEQFF.

Many counts were recorded for this clonotype. V and J are TRBV2 and TRBJ2-5, with TRBD2 identical over 10 bases. From germline, CDR1 is SNHLY and CDR2 FYNNEI. Trimming removed 8 bases from V and 0 bases from J; junction bases left unmatched: 15. The CDR3 sequence is 18 residues long. Here the CDR3 DNA reads TGTGCCAGCGAGGAGCCTAGCGGGAGTGGGACCCACCAAGAGACCCAGTACTTC. This encodes CASEEPSGSGTHQETQYF.

This clonotype has at least ten counts. The chain is built from TRBV5-1 and TRBJ1-1; D gene uncertain. Per germline, CDR1 SGHRS and CDR2 YFSETQ. The CDR3 has 13 residues. V shed 0 bases and J shed 4 bases, with 7 bases lying between them. As DNA, the CDR3 is TGCGCCAGCAGCTTGGCGGGAACCACTGAAGCTTTCTTT. Translated: CASSLAGTTEAFF.

As to this clonotype: One base away lies a much larger clone, so this may be a sequencing read error. In DNA, the CDR3 is TGCGCCAGCAGCTTGTCTGCTAGCGGGAGGAGTTTATACAATGAGCAGTTCTTC. Translated: CASSLSASGRSLYNEQFF. The chain carries TRBV5-1 and TRBJ2-1; 11 bases agree with TRBD2. This CDR3 region has 18 residues. Germline CDR1 SGHRS, CDR2 YFSETQ. Trimming took 1 base from V and 4 from J; bases not matched to a gene: 10.

The rearrangement uses TRBV27 and TRBJ1-5, with 8 bases aligning to TRBD1. Trimming removed 0 bases from V and 7 bases from J; junction bases left unmatched: 5. CDR1 is MNHEY and CDR2 is SMNVEV in the germline V gene (reference sequence). The CDR3 totals 15 residues. The CDR3 DNA is TGTGCCAGCAGTTTATCGGCAGGGGGCCTCCAGCCCCAGCATTTT. Amino acids: CASSLSAGGLQPQHF.

The table lists this clonotype with a few counts. The V gene is TRBV7-6, the J gene TRBJ1-1; D is ambiguous. Germline V gene lookup returns CDR1 SGHVS and CDR2 FNYEAQ. Trimming took 5 bases from V and 6 from J, leaving 19 bases between them. This CDR3 is built from 15 residues. CDR3 amino acids: CASSPDGRFWAEAFF. DNA for the CDR3: TGTGCCAGCAGCCCGGATGGAAGGTTTTGGGCTGAAGCTTTCTTT.

Points on this clonotype: A much more abundant neighbour one base away suggests this may be a read error. The conserved phenylalanine or tryptophan is not found at the CDR3 terminus, so this likely reflects a read error. The chain couples TRBV28 to TRBJ2-1, with TRBD2 matching over 7 bases. The ends lost 4 bases at V and 5 bases at J; junction bases unmatched: 5. Germline values: CDR1 MDHEN, CDR2 SYDVKM. This CDR3 contains 14 residues. The CDR3 sequence is CASSYSGTNNEQFS. The CDR3 DNA follows: TGTGCCAGCAGTTACTCCGGGACTAACAATGAGCAGTTCTCC.